Listed here is a single TCR beta chain. The same CDR3 can be traced to other DNA sequences in this sample. The CDR3 totals 16 residues. Germline CDR1 is SGHTA and CDR2 is FQGNSA. V lost 4 bases, J lost 2 bases, and 4 bases stayed unmatched. The assay was immunoSEQ multiplex PCR, and TCRdb's table has in-frame clones only and misses some. In the table there are about 490,000 clones, approximately 80% of which are singletons. These data come from a study of shared clonotypes between healthy human individuals. The origin of this receptor is a woman between 40 and 50 years old in good health. Some clones in this sample may be carry-over from other donors' samples. The chain recombines TRBV7-2 with TRBJ2-3; 12 bases are a match to TRBD2. What was sequenced was PBMCs. In DNA, the CDR3 is TGTGCCAGCAGCTCCAGACTAGCGGGGGACACAGATACGCAGTATTTT. Protein: CASSSRLAGDTDTQYF.